These 29 T cell receptor beta chains came from one sample sequenced in a study of shared clonotypes between healthy human individuals. The table came from immunoSEQ multiplex PCR; TCRdb's copy has only in-frame clones and leaves some out. The table shows a few hundred thousand clones, with around 77% occurring only once. The sequencing sample was made of PBMCs. These receptors were taken from a woman between 40 and 50 years old in good health. Some clones in this sample may be carry-over from other donors' samples.

The chain combines TRBV6-1 with TRBJ1-1; TRBD1 is a possible D gene (6 bases). Trimming left V 3 bases short and J 1 base short, with 15 bases between. The CDR3 runs 16 residues. From germline, CDR1 is MNHNS and CDR2 SASEGT. The CDR3 DNA reads as TGTGCCAGCAGTGACCCTAGAACAGGGCGGAACACTGAAGCTTTCTTT. The encoded protein is CASSDPRTGRNTEAFF.

The CDR3 DNA is TGTGCCAGCAGTTTCGATTCGGCTTCCAGCTCCTACGAGCAGTACTTC. Its translation: CASSFDSASSSYEQYF. This chain joins TRBV27 and TRBJ2-7; D unresolved. Per the germline V gene, CDR1 is MNHEY and CDR2 is SMNVEV (reference sequence). V lost 3 bases to trimming and J lost 0 bases, with 15 bases between them. The length of the CDR3 is 16 residues.

In this sample, this clone turned up once. It is likely a read error: a sequence one base away is far more abundant. The identical CDR3 is also encoded by other nucleotide sequences in the sample. V and J are TRBV15 and TRBJ1-3, with 7 bases fitting TRBD1. The germline V gene has CDR1 LNHNV and CDR2 YYDKDF (reference sequence). The CDR3 totals 15 residues. CDR3 DNA sequence: TGCGCCACCAGCACAGACAGGGCGGCTGGAAACACCATATATTTT. Protein product: CATSTDRAAGNTIYF.

In its sample, this clone was seen a few times. This chain uses TRBV5-1 with TRBJ2-1, with D perhaps assigned TRBD1 or TRBD2 (5 bases each). Looked up from germline, CDR1 is SGHRS and CDR2 is YFSETQ. V was cut by 0 bases and J by 6 bases, with 16 bases left in between. This CDR3 is 16 amino acids long. The DNA of the CDR3 is TGCGCCAGCAGCTTGGGTTGGGGGTTGAGTGGCAATGAGCAGTTCTTC. Amino acid sequence: CASSLGWGLSGNEQFF.

V is TRBV6-1 and J is TRBJ2-7; TRBD2 agrees at 12 bases. Unmatched junction bases numbered 6, after V lost 6 bases and J lost 3 bases. CDR3 size: 15 residues. Germline CDR1 MNHNS, CDR2 SASEGT. CDR3: CASRFQLAGGYEQYF. The CDR3 DNA follows: TGTGCCAGCAGGTTTCAACTAGCGGGAGGCTACGAGCAGTACTTC.

The CDR3 loop reads CASSVQEGPYNEQFF. The CDR3 region has the DNA TGTGCCAGCAGCGTACAGGAGGGCCCCTACAATGAGCAGTTCTTC. V usage is TRBV9 and J usage is TRBJ2-1; a possible D gene is TRBD2 (6 bases). V dropped 1 base and J dropped 2 bases, with 10 bases sitting between them. The CDR3 is 15 residues long. Germline V gives CDR1 SGDLS, CDR2 YYNGEE.

V gene TRBV4-3 combines with J gene TRBJ2-7; D may be TRBD1 or TRBD2 (6 bases each). Trimming removed 4 bases from V and 6 bases from J, with 19 bases in between. CDR3 length: 15 residues. Germline V lookup: CDR1 LGHNA, CDR2 YSLEER. CDR3 DNA: TGCGCCAGCAGCCCCCTCTGGGGGGCTGGGCTCGAGCAGTACTTC. Its translation: CASSPLWGAGLEQYF.

The V and J genes are TRBV19 and TRBJ2-7; 14 bases line up with TRBD2. Per the germline V gene, CDR1 is LNHDA and CDR2 is SQIVND (reference sequence). The CDR3 runs 16 residues. V shed 9 bases and J 6 bases; nucleotides not matched to a gene: 13. For the CDR3, the DNA is TGTGCCAGCCGGCGGACTAGCGGGGGGATTGAGGTCGAGCAGTACTTC. As protein: CASRRTSGGIEVEQYF. Based on the CDR3 plus reference TRBV19 and TRBJ2-7, the full variable domain is DGGITQSPKYLFRKEGQNVTLSCEQNLNHDAMYWYRQDPGQGLRLIYYSQIVNDFQKGDIAEGYSVSREKKESFPLTVTSAQKNPTAFYLCASRRTSGGIEVEQYFGPGTRLTVT.

The V and J genes are TRBV6-6 and TRBJ2-7; D could derive from TRBD1 or TRBD2 (5 bases each). V lost 0 bases, J lost 5 bases, and 8 bases lay in between. Germline V lookup: CDR1 MNHNY, CDR2 SVGAGI (reference sequence). The CDR3 is 13 residues long. CDR3 sequence reads: CASSYSGGNEQYF. In nucleotides, the CDR3 is TGTGCCAGCAGTTACTCTGGGGGTAACGAGCAGTACTTC.

Comments on this clone: It differs at one base from a far larger clone, so likely a read error. V and J are TRBV30 and TRBJ1-1; D is possibly TRBD1 (5 bases). CDR1 and CDR2 from the germline V gene are GTSNPN and SVGIG (reference sequence). This CDR3 is 13 amino acids long. The CDR3 here is CARSETENTEAFF. DNA of the CDR3: TGTGCCCGGAGTGAGACAGAGAACACTGAAGCTTTCTTT.

The chain employs TRBV29-1 and TRBJ2-2; 8 bases fit TRBD1. This CDR3 is 11 amino acids long. The germline CDR1 and CDR2 sequences are SQVTM and ANQGSEA. V dropped 6 bases and J dropped 8; count of bases not matched to a gene: 2. The CDR3 loop reads CSVNRGGELFF. The CDR3 DNA follows: TGCAGCGTCAACAGGGGGGGGGAGCTGTTTTTT.

This clone was detected a few times. This same CDR3 is encoded by further DNA sequences in the sample. The chain carries TRBV9 and TRBJ2-3, with TRBD2 matching 10 bases. Germline CDR1 and CDR2: SGDLS and YYNGEE. The CDR3 contains 15 residues. V dropped 2 bases and J dropped 1; count of bases not matched to a gene: 1. The CDR3 reads CASSVLAGGTDTQYF. CDR3 DNA sequence: TGTGCCAGCAGCGTCCTAGCGGGGGGCACAGATACGCAGTATTTT.

The chain is built from TRBV19 and TRBJ1-2; the D gene is possibly TRBD1 (6 bases). Trimming pared 6 bases from V and 3 bases from J, leaving 14 bases between. The CDR3 covers 14 residues. In germline, CDR1 is LNHDA, CDR2 SQIVND (reference sequence). The CDR3 loop is CASRRGGADYGYTF. CDR3 DNA: TGTGCCAGTAGAAGGGGGGGCGCGGACTATGGCTACACCTTC.

The genes are TRBV21-1 and TRBJ2-2; TRBD1 is the table's D call, not checked against the DNA. TRBV21-1 corresponds to a pseudogene. The CDR3 has 18 amino acids. The CDR3 nucleotides are TGTGCCAGCAGCAAAGACAAGCGCAGGGGGCCGAACACCGGGGAGCTGTTTTTT. Its protein product is CASSKDKRRGPNTGELFF.

The genes are TRBV10-2 and TRBJ2-7; TRBD2 aligns across 11 bases. Germline loops: CDR1 WSHSY, CDR2 SAAADI. V lost 9 bases to trimming and J lost 2 bases; unmatched junction nucleotides: 0. The CDR3 sequence is 12 residues long. In nucleotides, the CDR3 is TGCGCCAGTAGCGGGAGGGCCTACGAGCAGTACTTC. It yields the protein CASSGRAYEQYF.

This rearrangement joins TRBV25-1 to TRBJ2-5, with TRBD1 identical over 9 bases. The J segment lost 0 bases and the V segment lost 6 bases, leaving 5 bases of the junction unmatched. This CDR3 region has 15 residues. Per the germline V gene, CDR1 is MGHDK and CDR2 is SYGVNS. Here the CDR3 reads CASSTGTGYQETQYF. The CDR3 coding sequence is TGTGCCAGCAGCACCGGGACAGGGTACCAAGAGACCCAGTACTTC.

This clone was seen a handful of times. Other DNA sequences within the sample encode an identical CDR3. The V call is TRBV7-3, the J call TRBJ2-1; TRBD2 agrees at 12 bases. The length of the CDR3 is 15 residues. Unmatched junction bases numbered 2, after V lost 4 bases and J lost 4 bases. Germline CDR1 reads SGHTA; CDR2 reads FQGTGA. CDR3 nucleotides: TGTGCCAGCAGCTCACTAGCGGGAGGATACAATGAGCAGTTCTTC. This codes for CASSSLAGGYNEQFF. Filled out from reference TRBV7-3 and TRBJ2-1, the complete variable domain reads GAGVSQTPSNKVTEKGKYVELRCDPISGHTALYWYRQSLGQGPEFLIYFQGTGAADDSGLPNDRFFAVRPEGSVSTLKIQRTERGDSAVYLCASSSLAGGYNEQFFGPGTRLTVL.

V gene TRBV19 combines with J gene TRBJ2-5; a possible D gene is TRBD2 (5 bases). V gave up 5 bases and J gave up 5 bases, with 18 bases separating them. The CDR3 length is 15 residues. The germline CDR1 and CDR2 sequences are LNHDA and SQIVND (reference sequence). CDR3 sequence (DNA): TGTGCCAGTAGTCTAGGACCGGGGTTAGGGGAGACCCAGTACTTC. It encodes CASSLGPGLGETQYF.

This rearrangement joins TRBV12-5 to TRBJ2-6, with TRBD1 as a possible D gene (5 bases). The CDR3 loop spans 18 amino acids. Germline CDR1 LGHNT, CDR2 FRNRAP. The V end lost 4 bases, the J end lost 5 bases, and 21 bases lay between the germline ends. CDR3 region: CASGYIAAGQSRANVLTF. The DNA for the CDR3 is TGTGCTAGTGGTTATATAGCTGCAGGACAAAGTCGGGCCAACGTCCTGACTTTC.

The chain recombines TRBV5-4 with TRBJ2-5; D tentatively reads TRBD1 or TRBD2 (5 bases each). Germline V gene lookup returns CDR1 SGHNT and CDR2 YYREEE (reference sequence). This CDR3 region has 16 residues. V dropped 0 bases and J dropped 0 bases, with 12 bases sitting between them. Here the CDR3 reads CASSLGGITNQETQYF. The CDR3 DNA reads TGTGCCAGCAGCTTGGGGGGGATAACAAACCAAGAGACCCAGTACTTC. The variable domain in full, with the rest retrieved from reference TRBV5-4 and TRBJ2-5, is ETGVTQSPTHLIKTRGQQVTLRCSSQSGHNTVSWYQQALGQGPQFIFQYYREEENGRGNFPPRFSGLQFPNYSSELNVNALELDDSALYLCASSLGGITNQETQYFGPGTRLLVL.

This clone was seen more than once but under ten times. The chain has TRBV28 and TRBJ2-1; 7 bases line up with TRBD2. With 5 bases clipped from V and 2 bases from J, the junction kept 3 bases outside the gene matches. Germline lookup yields CDR1 MDHEN and CDR2 SYDVKM. This CDR3 region has 14 residues. The CDR3 sequence: CASSPGGTYNEQFF. In nucleotides, the CDR3 is TGTGCCAGCAGTCCCGGGGGGACCTACAATGAGCAGTTCTTC.

The chain couples TRBV10-3 to TRBJ2-5; D remains ambiguous. V lost 0 bases and J lost 5, with 4 bases in between. The CDR3 sequence is 12 residues long. From germline, CDR1 is ENHRY and CDR2 SYGVKD. In DNA, the CDR3 is TGTGCCATCAGTGAGTCTTGGGAGACCCAGTACTTC. This encodes CAISESWETQYF.

The chain recombines TRBV15 with TRBJ1-5; D gene unclear. Per the germline V gene, CDR1 is LNHNV and CDR2 is YYDKDF (reference sequence). The CDR3 has 15 amino acids. Trimming removed 0 bases from V and 3 bases from J, with 9 bases in between. This CDR3 is CATSRDPFSNQPQHF. CDR3 DNA sequence: TGTGCCACCAGCAGAGACCCATTCTCCAATCAGCCCCAGCATTTT.

The V gene is TRBV7-2, the J gene TRBJ2-3; tentatively, D is TRBD2 (5 bases). The CDR3 runs 13 residues. The germline V gene has CDR1 SGHTA and CDR2 FQGNSA. Deletions cut 2 bases from V and 3 bases from J, with 6 bases between. CDR3: CASSLPGTDTQYF. In nucleotides, the CDR3 is TGTGCCAGCAGCTTACCGGGGACAGATACGCAGTATTTT.

V gene TRBV6-4 combines with J gene TRBJ2-7; 8 bases fit TRBD2. Per germline, CDR1 MRHNA and CDR2 SNTAGT. The ends lost 3 bases at V and 6 bases at J; junction bases unmatched: 10. The CDR3 runs to 15 residues. The CDR3 bases are TGTGCCAGCAGTGAACTAGCGGTCGGGGACGGCGAGCAGTACTTC. It is translated as CASSELAVGDGEQYF.

The chain couples TRBV7-3 to TRBJ2-1, with 7 positions matching TRBD2. The CDR3 is 16 amino acids. CDR1 and CDR2 (germline): SGHTA, FQGTGA. Germline trimming cut 0 bases from V and 2 bases from J; bases unmatched to any gene: 4. The CDR3 protein is CASSLTPGLAYNEQFF. The DNA for the CDR3 is TGTGCCAGCAGCTTAACTCCAGGACTAGCCTACAATGAGCAGTTCTTC.

V gene TRBV7-8 combines with J gene TRBJ1-5; 9 bases map to TRBD1. The CDR3 is 18 amino acids. Unmatched junction bases numbered 15, after V lost 3 bases and J lost 6 bases. CDR1 and CDR2 (germline): SGHVS, FQNEAQ. The CDR3 region has the DNA TGTGCCAGCAGCTTCAACCCGACCGGGACAGGGTCCTCTCAGCCCCAGCATTTT. This gives the protein CASSFNPTGTGSSQPQHF.

This clone came up a few times. The CDR3 protein is CASSFPGQGYRYTF. The DNA for the CDR3 is TGTGCCAGCAGCTTCCCGGGACAGGGTTATCGCTACACCTTC. This chain uses TRBV5-4 with TRBJ1-2, with 9 bases aligning to TRBD1. V shed 2 bases and J 9 bases; nucleotides not matched to a gene: 8. This CDR3 comprises 14 residues. Germline CDR1 and CDR2: SGHNT and YYREEE (reference sequence).

This clone has just one count. The V and J genes are TRBV2 and TRBJ2-7, with 13 bases lining up with TRBD2. Per germline, CDR1 SNHLY and CDR2 FYNNEI. Trimming took 4 bases from V and 2 from J; bases not matched to a gene: 8. This CDR3 has 17 residues. CDR3 DNA: TGTGCCAGCAGTGGTGGGCTGGGACTAGCGGGAACCTACGAGCAGTACTTC. It encodes CASSGGLGLAGTYEQYF.